The sequence of this T cell receptor (beta chain) was determined in a study of blood T cell repertoires in COVID-19. On the study more broadly: Spain, Italy and the United States supplied samples that represented acute and convalescent COVID-19. Sources were T cells, B-cell-depleted T cells, or PBMCs; the material itself was cDNA or gDNA.

The V gene lost 0 bases and the J gene lost 0 bases, with 7 bases spanning the gap. The CDR3 runs 15 residues. CDR1 SGHRS and CDR2 YFSETQ come from the germline V gene. Clones were read by immunoSEQ multiplex PCR, and TCRdb kept only the in-frame ones, dropping some. The repertoire holds about 220,000 clones, with 70% to 90% as singletons. Enrolled through a virtual design, the participants were between 18 and 89 years of age and came from 24 US areas. This receptor was taken from a woman in her thirties or forties with acute COVID-19. Material for sequencing was PBMCs or T cells enriched from blood (not recorded which). The chain couples TRBV5-1 to TRBJ2-1; D is unclear. Written as DNA, the CDR3 is TGCGCCAGCAGCTTGGGCGGCAGCTCCTACAATGAGCAGTTCTTC. As protein: CASSLGGSSYNEQFF.